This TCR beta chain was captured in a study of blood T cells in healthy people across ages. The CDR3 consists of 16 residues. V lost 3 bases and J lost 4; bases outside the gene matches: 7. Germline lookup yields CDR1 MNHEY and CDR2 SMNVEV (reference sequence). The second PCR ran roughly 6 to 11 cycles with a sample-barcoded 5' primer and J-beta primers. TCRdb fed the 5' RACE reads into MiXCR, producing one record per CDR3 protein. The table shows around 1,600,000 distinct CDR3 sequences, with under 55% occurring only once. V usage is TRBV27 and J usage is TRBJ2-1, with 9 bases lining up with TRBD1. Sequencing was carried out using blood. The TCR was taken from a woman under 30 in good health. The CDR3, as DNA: TGTGCCAGCAGTTTGTTTGGGGACAGGGTTTACAATGAGCAGTTCTTC. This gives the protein CASSLFGDRVYNEQFF.